Following are 4 T cell receptor beta chains from one sample sequenced in a study of blood T cells in healthy people across ages. A J-beta primer mix and a sample-barcoded 5' primer were used in a second PCR of roughly 6 to 12 cycles. A single record per CDR3 protein comes from TCRdb applying MiXCR to the 5' RACE reads. The table shows approximately 1,000,000 distinct CDR3 sequences, with under 55% occurring only once. The specimen was blood. The source of these receptors is a woman in her sixties or seventies in good health.

The rearrangement joins TRBV18 to TRBJ2-1; 8 positions agree with TRBD1. The J segment lost 7 bases and the V segment lost 2 bases, leaving 7 bases of the junction unmatched. CDR1 KGHSH and CDR2 LQKENI come from the germline V gene. CDR3 size: 15 residues. The CDR3 is CASSPMQGARNEQFF. The CDR3 nucleotides read TGTGCCAGCTCACCAATGCAGGGGGCGAGGAATGAGCAGTTCTTC.

The chain carries TRBV5-1 and TRBJ1-2; D is unclear. Germline CDR1 reads SGHRS; CDR2 reads YFSETQ. The germline V and J ends were trimmed by 0 bases and 3 bases, with 12 bases remaining between them. The CDR3 runs 15 residues. The CDR3 DNA reads TGCGCCAGCAGCTTGGACGGGCGGGCAGACTATGGCTACACCTTC. This gives the protein CASSLDGRADYGYTF.

The chain employs TRBV9 and TRBJ2-7, with TRBD1 matching 10 bases. CDR1 SGDLS and CDR2 YYNGEE come from the germline V gene. V was clipped by 2 bases and J by 3 bases; unmatched bases: 5. The CDR3 is 15 residues long. The CDR3: CASSVGQGGLYEQYF. The CDR3, as DNA: TGTGCCAGCAGCGTCGGACAGGGGGGACTCTACGAGCAGTACTTC.

V gene TRBV5-1 combines with J gene TRBJ2-5, with a weak D call TRBD2 (6 bases). CDR3 length equals 14 residues. V was pared by 4 bases and J by 0 bases, with 10 bases between. Germline V gene sequence: CDR1 SGHRS, CDR2 YFSETQ. The CDR3 nucleotides are TGCGCCAGCAGCCCAGCGGGTAACCAAGAGACCCAGTACTTC. Protein: CASSPAGNQETQYF.